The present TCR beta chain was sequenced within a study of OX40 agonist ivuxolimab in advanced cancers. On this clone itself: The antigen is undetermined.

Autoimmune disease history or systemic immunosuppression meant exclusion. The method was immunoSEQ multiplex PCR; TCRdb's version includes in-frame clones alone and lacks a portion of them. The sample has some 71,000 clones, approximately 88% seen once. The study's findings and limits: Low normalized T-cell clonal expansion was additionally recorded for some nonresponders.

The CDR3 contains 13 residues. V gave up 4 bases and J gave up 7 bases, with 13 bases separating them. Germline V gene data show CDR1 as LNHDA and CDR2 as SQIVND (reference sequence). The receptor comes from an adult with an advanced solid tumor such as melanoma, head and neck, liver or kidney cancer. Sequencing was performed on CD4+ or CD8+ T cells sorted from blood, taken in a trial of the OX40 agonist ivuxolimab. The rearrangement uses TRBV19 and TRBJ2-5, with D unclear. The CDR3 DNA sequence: TGTGCCAGTAGTACGTCCACCGTAGGGACCCAGTACTTC. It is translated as CASSTSTVGTQYF.